The 28 T cell receptor beta chains below all came from one sample that was sequenced in a study of cytomegalovirus exposure and HLA in healthy donors. Sequencing used immunoSEQ multiplex PCR; TCRdb keeps in-frame clones, though not all of them. The profile covers over 100,000 clones, with approximately 88% appearing a single time and roughly 6.3% taken by the ten largest. Sequencing was done on a sample of PBMCs. The receptors here all came from a young woman in good health and CMV-seropositive.

The rearrangement uses TRBV7-9 and TRBJ2-1; 9 bases are shared with TRBD1. The germline V gene encodes CDR1 SEHNR and CDR2 FQNEAQ (reference sequence). The CDR3 runs to 14 residues. Trimming took 6 bases from V and 9 from J; bases not matched to a gene: 9. This chain's CDR3 is CASRSTGGFTEQFF. Written as DNA, the CDR3 is TGTGCCAGCAGATCTACAGGGGGCTTCACTGAGCAGTTCTTC.

The rearrangement uses TRBV7-3 and TRBJ2-2; TRBD1 agrees at 7 bases. Germline V lookup: CDR1 SGHTA, CDR2 FQGTGA. V lost 4 bases and J lost 1; bases outside the gene matches: 6. This CDR3 comprises 16 residues. CDR3 amino acids: CASSSRQGQNTGELFF. The CDR3 bases are TGTGCCAGCAGCTCGCGACAGGGACAGAACACCGGGGAGCTGTTTTTT.

The genes are TRBV30 and TRBJ2-7, with TRBD2 as a possible D gene (5 bases). The CDR3 covers 12 residues. CDR1 and CDR2 from the germline V gene are GTSNPN and SVGIG (reference sequence). V was shortened by 3 bases and J by 3 bases, with 9 bases between the two germline ends. The CDR3 is CAWSGIYYEQYF. As DNA, the CDR3 is TGTGCCTGGAGCGGGATTTACTACGAGCAGTACTTC.

The chain carries TRBV6-6 and TRBJ2-3, with 7 bases lining up with TRBD2. The CDR3 totals 15 residues. Germline loops: CDR1 MNHNY, CDR2 SVGAGI (reference sequence). V trimming: 1 base; J trimming: 5 bases; junction bases outside the gene matches: 6. CDR3 sequence reads: CASSYFPSGGDTQYF. The CDR3, as DNA: TGTGCCAGCAGTTACTTCCCTAGCGGTGGAGATACGCAGTATTTT.

Turning to this clone: The junction departs from germline at one end; a sequencing error may be responsible. V is TRBV7-9 and J is TRBJ1-1, with 9 nucleotides matching TRBD1. Germline V gene data show CDR1 as SEHNR and CDR2 as FQNEAQ (reference sequence). This CDR3 contains 15 residues. The CDR3 coding sequence is TGTGCCAGCAGCCTAGCGGGGACAGGGCTTCGCATAGCTTTCTTT. Translation: CASSLAGTGLRIAFF.

The chain has TRBV12-5 and TRBJ1-2; D possibly corresponds to TRBD1 (6 bases). Germline V gene sequence: CDR1 LGHNT, CDR2 FRNRAP. This CDR3 has 14 residues. The V and J ends lost 2 bases and 6 bases respectively, with 13 bases between them. This chain's CDR3 is CASGLTTGRDGYTF. The CDR3 DNA is TGTGCTAGTGGTTTGACAACAGGGCGCGATGGCTACACCTTC.

The chain employs TRBV7-3 and TRBJ2-3, with a tentative D call TRBD2 (5 bases). The length of the CDR3 is 14 residues. Germline CDR1 SGHTA, CDR2 FQGTGA. The V gene lost 5 bases and the J gene lost 4 bases, with 13 bases spanning the gap. The CDR3 is CASSPVATSDTQYF. Here the CDR3 DNA reads TGTGCCAGCAGCCCGGTAGCGACTTCAGATACGCAGTATTTT.

The chain recombines TRBV27 with TRBJ1-4, with D unclear. Trimming stripped 3 bases from V and 4 bases from J, with 9 bases between. This CDR3 contains 14 residues. Germline V gene lookup returns CDR1 MNHEY and CDR2 SMNVEV (reference sequence). Here the CDR3 reads CASSLKRDNEKLFF. The CDR3, as DNA: TGTGCCAGCAGTTTGAAGCGAGATAATGAAAAACTGTTTTTT.

The genes are TRBV19 and TRBJ2-7; 10 positions match TRBD1. Germline CDR1 is LNHDA and CDR2 is SQIVND (reference sequence). CDR3 length: 13 residues. V lost 5 bases to trimming and J lost 7 bases; unmatched junction nucleotides: 5. DNA for the CDR3: TGTGCCAGTAGTCGGGACAGGGGCGATGAGCAGTACTTC. Translating it yields CASSRDRGDEQYF. Filled out from reference TRBV19 and TRBJ2-7, the complete variable domain reads DGGITQSPKYLFRKEGQNVTLSCEQNLNHDAMYWYRQDPGQGLRLIYYSQIVNDFQKGDIAEGYSVSREKKESFPLTVTSAQKNPTAFYLCASSRDRGDEQYFGPGTRLTVT.

The V call is TRBV5-4, the J call TRBJ2-7, with D possibly TRBD1 on 5 matching bases. In germline, CDR1 is SGHNT, CDR2 YYREEE (reference sequence). The V gene lost 4 bases and the J gene lost 7 bases, with 12 bases spanning the gap. The CDR3 consists of 12 residues. The CDR3 loop reads CASSDRTLEQYF. DNA for the CDR3: TGTGCCAGCAGCGACAGAACCCTAGAGCAGTACTTC. Using reference TRBV5-4 and TRBJ2-7 for the parts outside the CDR3, the full variable domain is ETGVTQSPTHLIKTRGQQVTLRCSSQSGHNTVSWYQQALGQGPQFIFQYYREEENGRGNFPPRFSGLQFPNYSSELNVNALELDDSALYLCASSDRTLEQYFGPGTRLTVT.

This clone was detected once. The V gene is TRBV5-4, the J gene TRBJ2-7, with D unclear. This CDR3 has 13 amino acids. Germline assignment: CDR1 SGHNT and CDR2 YYREEE (reference sequence). V was cut by 1 base and J by 3 bases, with 8 bases left in between. DNA of the CDR3: TGTGCCAGCAGCTTGCCACAGAACTACGAGCAGTACTTC. This gives the protein CASSLPQNYEQYF.

The chain uses TRBV5-1 and TRBJ2-3; 11 bases are shared with TRBD1. With 2 bases clipped from V and 3 bases from J, the junction kept 5 bases outside the gene matches. The germline V gene has CDR1 SGHRS and CDR2 YFSETQ. The CDR3 is made up of 16 amino acids. The chain's CDR3 is CASSFRTGGPTDTQYF. The CDR3 DNA reads as TGCGCCAGCAGCTTCCGGACAGGGGGCCCTACAGATACGCAGTATTTT.

V and J are TRBV5-1 and TRBJ2-7; tentatively, D is TRBD1 (7 bases). Germline assignment: CDR1 SGHRS and CDR2 YFSETQ. Between the trimmed V and J ends, which lost 0 bases and 6 bases, there was a span of 13 bases. There are 14 residues in the CDR3. The CDR3 DNA follows: TGCGCCAGCAGCTTGGGGCAGGGGGGCGGCGAGCAGTACTTC. Translating it yields CASSLGQGGGEQYF. The variable domain in full, completed from reference TRBV5-1 and TRBJ2-7, reads KAGVTQTPRYLIKTRGQQVTLSCSPISGHRSVSWYQQTPGQGLQFLFEYFSETQRNKGNFPGRFSGRQFSNSRSEMNVSTLELGDSALYLCASSLGQGGGEQYFGPGTRLTVT.

The V gene is TRBV10-3, the J gene TRBJ1-5, with D possibly matching TRBD1 (5 bases). This CDR3 spans 13 amino acids. CDR1 and CDR2 (germline): ENHRY, SYGVKD. V lost 6 bases and J lost 4, with 10 bases in between. The CDR3: CAISSDKNQPQHF. The CDR3 nucleotides read TGTGCCATCAGCTCGGACAAGAATCAGCCCCAGCATTTT.

The chain uses TRBV28 and TRBJ2-5, with 11 bases matching TRBD2. Germline V gene sequence: CDR1 MDHEN, CDR2 SYDVKM. V trimming: 2 bases; J trimming: 2 bases; junction bases outside the gene matches: 7. The CDR3 has 17 residues. The CDR3 nucleotides are TGTGCCAGCAGTTTAGGTAGGGGGACTAGCGGACAAGAGACCCAGTACTTC. The encoded protein is CASSLGRGTSGQETQYF.

The J gene is TRBJ2-7, the V gene TRBV6-5, with 10 bases matching TRBD1. Trimming at V came to 6 bases and at J to 4 bases, leaving 9 bases not matched to a gene. The germline V gene has CDR1 MNHEY and CDR2 SVGAGI. This CDR3 is 15 amino acids long. CDR3 DNA sequence: TGTGCCAGCAGGCGCGACAGGGGGCTTCAGTACGAGCAGTACTTC. It specifies CASRRDRGLQYEQYF.

J is TRBJ2-1 and V is TRBV4-3, with TRBD2 matching 10 bases. This CDR3 contains 15 residues. The V gene end was trimmed by 5 bases and the J gene end by 9 bases; junction bases not matched to a gene: 10. Germline CDR1 reads LGHNA; CDR2 reads YSLEER. The CDR3 is CASSTLAGAVPEQFF. In nucleotides, the CDR3 is TGCGCCAGCAGCACTCTAGCGGGAGCGGTACCTGAGCAGTTCTTC.

The rearrangement links TRBV19 to TRBJ2-7; 9 nucleotides align to TRBD1. The CDR3 loop spans 12 amino acids. Germline CDR1 reads LNHDA; CDR2 reads SQIVND (reference sequence). V shed 10 bases and J 5 bases; nucleotides not matched to a gene: 6. CDR3 protein: CATRDRVDEQYF. CDR3 coding DNA: TGTGCCACCCGGGACAGGGTGGACGAGCAGTACTTC.

CDR3 in amino acids: CAISGLAGVDTQYF. The CDR3 bases are TGTGCCATCTCCGGACTAGCGGGAGTAGATACGCAGTATTTT. This chain uses TRBV10-3 with TRBJ2-3; 13 bases agree with TRBD2. CDR1 and CDR2 (germline): ENHRY, SYGVKD. This CDR3 has 14 amino acids. The V gene end was trimmed by 8 bases and the J gene end by 5 bases; junction bases not matched to a gene: 4.

This rearrangement joins TRBV19 to TRBJ2-2, with 7 bases lining up with TRBD2. From germline, CDR1 is LNHDA and CDR2 SQIVND (reference sequence). This CDR3 is 15 amino acids long. V was clipped by 7 bases and J by 7 bases; unmatched bases: 12. CDR3 in amino acids: CASNLAGVAFGELFF. In DNA form, the CDR3 reads TGTGCCAGTAACTTGGCGGGAGTGGCTTTCGGGGAGCTGTTTTTT.

V and J are TRBV5-1 and TRBJ1-3, with D possibly matching TRBD1 (5 bases). Trimming pared 0 bases from V and 4 bases from J, leaving 11 bases between. Germline CDR1 and CDR2: SGHRS and YFSETQ. The CDR3 is 15 residues long. The DNA for the CDR3 is TGCGCCAGCAGCTTGGGGAGCGGGACGGGAAACACCATATATTTT. Residues: CASSLGSGTGNTIYF.

This chain connects TRBV9 to TRBJ1-4; D is perhaps TRBD1 (6 bases). Germline V gene sequence: CDR1 SGDLS, CDR2 YYNGEE. The CDR3 spans 14 residues. With 4 bases removed from V and 5 bases from J, the gap between germline ends came to 12 bases. CDR3 bases: TGTGCCAGCAGCACGGACAGATTAAATGAAAAACTGTTTTTT. Translating gives CASSTDRLNEKLFF. Based on the CDR3 plus reference TRBV9 and TRBJ1-4, the full variable domain is DSGVTQTPKHLITATGQRVTLRCSPRSGDLSVYWYQQSLDQGLQFLIQYYNGEERAKGNILERFSAQQFPDLHSELNLSSLELGDSALYFCASSTDRLNEKLFFGSGTQLSVL.

The V and J genes are TRBV6-5 and TRBJ2-6; 9 bases agree with TRBD1. CDR1 and CDR2 (germline): MNHEY, SVGAGI. With 2 bases clipped from V and 1 base from J, the junction kept 0 bases outside the gene matches. This CDR3 comprises 16 residues. The CDR3 DNA follows: TGTGCCAGCAGTTACGACAGGGGGTCTGGGGCCAACGTCCTGACTTTC. This translates into CASSYDRGSGANVLTF.

The rearrangement uses TRBV19 and TRBJ1-5, with TRBD1 as a possible D gene (6 bases). Trimming took off 4 bases at V and 14 bases at J, with 30 bases between the two ends. Germline values: CDR1 LNHDA, CDR2 SQIVND (reference sequence). The CDR3 has 17 residues. CDR3 sequence reads: CASSKGGQRTSKVGEHF. CDR3 sequence (DNA): TGTGCCAGTAGTAAGGGCGGACAGCGAACTAGTAAAGTTGGGGAGCATTTT. Variable domain in full (rest from reference TRBV19 and TRBJ1-5): DGGITQSPKYLFRKEGQNVTLSCEQNLNHDAMYWYRQDPGQGLRLIYYSQIVNDFQKGDIAEGYSVSREKKESFPLTVTSAQKNPTAFYLCASSKGGQRTSKVGEHFGDGTRLSIL.

The chain recombines TRBV7-6 with TRBJ1-2, with 7 bases lining up with TRBD1. The CDR3 sequence is 13 residues long. Germline loops: CDR1 SGHVS, CDR2 FNYEAQ. The ends lost 5 bases at V and 2 bases at J; junction bases unmatched: 2. DNA of the CDR3: TGTGCCAGCAGCCCGGACAGGAACTATGGCTACACCTTC. Translated: CASSPDRNYGYTF.

The rearrangement joins TRBV7-2 to TRBJ1-5; TRBD1 might be the D (6 bases). In germline, CDR1 is SGHTA, CDR2 FQGNSA. Trimming stripped 6 bases from V and 0 bases from J, with 21 bases between. The CDR3 is 18 amino acids. The CDR3, as DNA: TGTGCCAGCAGTCGCCACCAGGGGCGGGAGGATAGCAATCAGCCCCAGCATTTT. Translating gives CASSRHQGREDSNQPQHF.

The chain is built from TRBV5-6 and TRBJ2-7, with D perhaps TRBD2 (5 bases). The V gene's germline CDR1 is SGHDT and CDR2 YYEEEE. V lost 0 bases and J 5 bases, leaving 9 bases between the germline ends. The CDR3 sequence is 13 residues long. CDR3 nucleotide sequence: TGTGCCAGCAGCTTGGGTGGGAGTCACGAGCAGTACTTC. Its protein is CASSLGGSHEQYF.

V gene TRBV14 combines with J gene TRBJ1-1; D unclear. CDR3 size: 18 residues. Germline-derived CDR1 and CDR2 are SGHDN and FVKESK. V lost 2 bases and J lost 4, with 23 bases in between. CDR3 sequence: CASSQFLSPRPAGTEAFF. CDR3 DNA: TGTGCCAGCAGCCAATTTCTTTCGCCCCGGCCCGCGGGCACTGAAGCTTTCTTT.